This TCR beta chain was sequenced in a study of Ad26.COV2.S vaccination and SARS-CoV-2 variants. Across the whole study: Participants got Ad26.COV2.S intramuscularly, once or twice 56 days apart.

Documented treatment: around 19 received Ad26.COV2.S at low or high dose, single or two shots; roughly five received placebo; per-sample allocation not given. Vaccine and placebo recipients were sampled on day 63 after the first injection. Some clones are missing from TCRdb's copy, which holds only in-frame ones; the method was immunoSEQ multiplex PCR. The sample lists roughly 330,000 clones; 90% were seen once. There are 15 residues in the CDR3. Germline lookup yields CDR1 MGHDK and CDR2 SYGVNS. V shed 2 bases and J shed 4 bases, with 14 bases lying between them. This TCR was recovered from a person between 18 and 59 years old who received the Ad26.COV2.S COVID-19 vaccine or a placebo. Material: peripheral blood, obtained in a trial of Ad26.COV2.S vaccine versus placebo. V is TRBV25-1 and J is TRBJ1-1; D not resolved. The CDR3 nucleotides read TGTGCCAGCAGTGAAAAGAAGGGATTGGGCACTGAAGCTTTCTTT. Its translation: CASSEKKGLGTEAFF.